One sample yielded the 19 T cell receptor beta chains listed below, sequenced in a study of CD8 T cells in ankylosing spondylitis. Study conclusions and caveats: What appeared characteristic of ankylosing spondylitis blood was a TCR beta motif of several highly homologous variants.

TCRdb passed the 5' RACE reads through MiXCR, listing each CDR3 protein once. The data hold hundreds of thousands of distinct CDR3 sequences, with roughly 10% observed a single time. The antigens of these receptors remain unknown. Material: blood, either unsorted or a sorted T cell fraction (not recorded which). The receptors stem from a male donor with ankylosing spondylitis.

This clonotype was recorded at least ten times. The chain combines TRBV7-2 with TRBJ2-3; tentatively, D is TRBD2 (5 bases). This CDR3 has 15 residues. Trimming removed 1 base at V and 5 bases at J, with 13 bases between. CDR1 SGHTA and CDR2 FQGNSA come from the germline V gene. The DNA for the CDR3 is TGTGCCAGCAGCTTAGTGGAGGCGGCGAGAGATACGCAGTATTTT. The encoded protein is CASSLVEAARDTQYF. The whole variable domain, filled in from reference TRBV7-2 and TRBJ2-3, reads GAGVSQSPSNKVTEKGKDVELRCDPISGHTALYWYRQSLGQGLEFLIYFQGNSAPDKSGLPSDRFSAERTGGSVSTLTIQRTQQEDSAVYLCASSLVEAARDTQYFGPGTRLTVL.

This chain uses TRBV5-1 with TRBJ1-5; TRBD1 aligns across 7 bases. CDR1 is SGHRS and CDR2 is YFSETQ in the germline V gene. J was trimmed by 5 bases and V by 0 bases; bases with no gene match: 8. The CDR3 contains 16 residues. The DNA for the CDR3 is TGCGCCAGCAGCTTGGGGGACAGCATGGGGGATCAGCCCCAGCATTTT. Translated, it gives CASSLGDSMGDQPQHF.

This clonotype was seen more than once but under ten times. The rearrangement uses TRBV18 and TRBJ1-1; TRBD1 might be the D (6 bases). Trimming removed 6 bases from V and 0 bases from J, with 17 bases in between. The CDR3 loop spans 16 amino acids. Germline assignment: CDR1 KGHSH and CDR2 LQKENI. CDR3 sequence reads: CASSQSRGELNTEAFF. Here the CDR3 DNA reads TGTGCCAGCTCCCAAAGCAGGGGAGAGTTGAACACTGAAGCTTTCTTT.

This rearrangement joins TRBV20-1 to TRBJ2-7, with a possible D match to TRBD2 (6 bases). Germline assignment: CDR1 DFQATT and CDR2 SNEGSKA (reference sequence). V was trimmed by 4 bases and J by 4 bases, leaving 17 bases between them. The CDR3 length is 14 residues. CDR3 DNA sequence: TGCAGTGCTAAGGGACTTAGCATCAGGTACGAGCAGTACTTC. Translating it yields CSAKGLSIRYEQYF.

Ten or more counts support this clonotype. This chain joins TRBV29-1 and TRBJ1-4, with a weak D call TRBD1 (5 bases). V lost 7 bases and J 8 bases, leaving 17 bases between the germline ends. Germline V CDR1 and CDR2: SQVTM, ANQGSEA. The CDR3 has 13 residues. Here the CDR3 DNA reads TGCAGCGCCCGAAAGGCTGGGGACGAAAAACTGTTTTTT. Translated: CSARKAGDEKLFF.

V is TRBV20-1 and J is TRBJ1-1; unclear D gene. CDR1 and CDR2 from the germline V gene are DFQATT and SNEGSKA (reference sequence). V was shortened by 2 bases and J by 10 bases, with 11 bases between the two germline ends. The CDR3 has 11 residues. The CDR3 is CSARSGSRAFF. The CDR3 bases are TGCAGTGCTAGATCGGGGTCGCGAGCTTTCTTT.

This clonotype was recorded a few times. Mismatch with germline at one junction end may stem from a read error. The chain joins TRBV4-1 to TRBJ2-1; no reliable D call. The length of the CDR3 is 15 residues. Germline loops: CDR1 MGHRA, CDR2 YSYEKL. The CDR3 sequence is CASSQRLVEAYRMVF. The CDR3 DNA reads TGCGCCAGCAGCCAGCGGCTGGTTGAGGCCTATAGAATGGTCTTC.

The CDR3 DNA reads TGTGCCAGCGCATCGGCGGGTAGGACTGAAGCTTTCTTT. Translating gives CASASAGRTEAFF. The gene calls are TRBV25-1 and TRBJ1-1; D uncertain. In germline, CDR1 is MGHDK, CDR2 SYGVNS. CDR3 length equals 13 residues. V lost 8 bases to trimming and J lost 5 bases, with 15 bases between them.

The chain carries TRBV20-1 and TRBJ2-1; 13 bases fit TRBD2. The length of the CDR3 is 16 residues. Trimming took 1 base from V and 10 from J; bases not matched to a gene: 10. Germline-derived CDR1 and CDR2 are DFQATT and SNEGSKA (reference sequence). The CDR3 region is CSARGTTSGGAGEQFF. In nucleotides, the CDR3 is TGCAGTGCTAGAGGGACTACTAGCGGGGGGGCCGGGGAGCAGTTCTTC.

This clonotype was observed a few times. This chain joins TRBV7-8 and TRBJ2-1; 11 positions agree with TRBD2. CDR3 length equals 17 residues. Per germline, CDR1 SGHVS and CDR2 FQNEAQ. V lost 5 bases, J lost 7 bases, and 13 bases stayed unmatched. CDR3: CASSHRTSGPTRNEQFF. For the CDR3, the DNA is TGTGCCAGCAGCCACCGGACTAGCGGGCCCACTCGAAATGAGCAGTTCTTC.

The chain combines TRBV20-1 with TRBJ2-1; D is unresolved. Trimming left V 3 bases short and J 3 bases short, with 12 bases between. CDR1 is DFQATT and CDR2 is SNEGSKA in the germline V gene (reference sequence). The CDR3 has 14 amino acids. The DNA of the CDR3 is TGCAGTGCTAGGGGTAGTAACTACTACAATGAGCAGTTCTTC. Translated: CSARGSNYYNEQFF.

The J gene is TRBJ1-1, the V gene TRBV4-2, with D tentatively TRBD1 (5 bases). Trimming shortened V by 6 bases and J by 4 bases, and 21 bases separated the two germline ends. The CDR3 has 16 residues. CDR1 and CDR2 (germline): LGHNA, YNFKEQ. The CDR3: CASSPKTQGATTEAFF. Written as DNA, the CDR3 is TGTGCCAGCAGTCCGAAGACGCAAGGGGCAACCACTGAAGCTTTCTTT.

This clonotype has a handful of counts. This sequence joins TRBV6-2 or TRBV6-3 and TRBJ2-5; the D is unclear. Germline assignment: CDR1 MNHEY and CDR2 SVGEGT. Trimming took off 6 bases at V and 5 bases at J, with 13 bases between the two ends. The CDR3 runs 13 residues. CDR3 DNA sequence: TGTGCCAGCAGGCCCAGCGCCCGGGAGACCCAGTACTTC. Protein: CASRPSARETQYF.

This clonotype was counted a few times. For the CDR3, the DNA is TGTGCCAGCAGGCGCCTTCTAGACGGTGGTGAGACCCAGTACTTC. It is translated as CASRRLLDGGETQYF. The chain couples TRBV6-1 to TRBJ2-5; D remains ambiguous. V lost 6 bases and J 5 bases, leaving 19 bases between the germline ends. CDR3 size: 15 residues. CDR1 is MNHNS and CDR2 is SASEGT in the germline V gene.

The chain's CDR3 is CASQQQSNEKLFF. The CDR3 DNA follows: TGCGCCAGCCAACAACAGTCTAATGAAAAACTGTTTTTT. The chain is built from TRBV5-1 and TRBJ1-4; no clear D gene. The length of the CDR3 is 13 residues. V lost 7 bases to trimming and J lost 3 bases, with 10 bases between them. Germline-derived CDR1 and CDR2 are SGHRS and YFSETQ.

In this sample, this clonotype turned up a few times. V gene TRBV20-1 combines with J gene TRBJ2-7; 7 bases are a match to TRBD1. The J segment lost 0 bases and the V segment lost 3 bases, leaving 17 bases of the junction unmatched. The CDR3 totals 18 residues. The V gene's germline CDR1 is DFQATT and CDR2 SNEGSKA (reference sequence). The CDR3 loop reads CSARDRRNLGASSYEQYF. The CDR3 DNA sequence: TGCAGTGCTAGGGACAGGCGGAACCTAGGGGCCAGCTCCTACGAGCAGTACTTC.

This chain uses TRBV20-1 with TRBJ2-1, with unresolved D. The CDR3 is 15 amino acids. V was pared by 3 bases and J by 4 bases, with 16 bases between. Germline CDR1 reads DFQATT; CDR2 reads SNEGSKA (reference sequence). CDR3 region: CSASPPADYYNEQFF. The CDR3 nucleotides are TGCAGTGCTAGCCCCCCGGCGGATTATTACAATGAGCAGTTCTTC.

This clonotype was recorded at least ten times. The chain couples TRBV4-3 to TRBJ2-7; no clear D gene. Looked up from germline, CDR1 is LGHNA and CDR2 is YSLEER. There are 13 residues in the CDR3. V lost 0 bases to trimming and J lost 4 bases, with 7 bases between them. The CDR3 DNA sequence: TGCGCCAGCAGCCAAGACAGCCGGTACGAGCAGTACTTC. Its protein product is CASSQDSRYEQYF.

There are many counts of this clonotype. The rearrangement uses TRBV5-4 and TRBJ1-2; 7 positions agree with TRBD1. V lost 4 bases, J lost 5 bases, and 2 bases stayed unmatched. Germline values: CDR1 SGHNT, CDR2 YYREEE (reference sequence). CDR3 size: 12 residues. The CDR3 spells CASSTTGYGYTF. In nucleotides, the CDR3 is TGTGCCAGCAGCACGACAGGGTATGGCTACACCTTC.